This T cell receptor beta chain was found in a study of neurological immune-mediated disorders (dated by TCRdb to 2018 to 2020). In terms of the full investigation: The study compared peripheral blood TCR-beta repertoires of HTLV-I-associated myelopathy (HAM/TSP) patients, multiple sclerosis patients and healthy controls using UMI-based sequencing. The approximately 100 TCR-beta libraries included longitudinal samples, technical triplicates and paired sorted CD4+ and CD8+ T-cell subsets alongside PBMC samples. The cohort was made up of 68 subjects, consisting of 14 HAM/TSP patients, approximately 35 multiple sclerosis patients and about 20 healthy controls. Broad study findings and their caveats: TCR clonal expansion was highest in HAM/TSP patients and lowest in MS patients, with MS patients falling below even healthy controls. No identical CDR3 amino acid sequences were found to be shared among expanded clones across subjects, suggesting that TCR-beta repertoires were private in all groups.

cDNA synthesis used template-switch 5'RACE with a primer carrying a 10-nucleotide random unique molecular identifier tagging each TCR transcript. Every sequencing run yielded over 160 million TCR-beta sequences covering 15-18 subjects. Total RNA was extracted with the RNeasy kit. Using the KAPA Real-time Library Amplification kit, TCR-beta VDJ regions were amplified with primers for the TCR constant region and the 5'RACE anchor. Sample indexes and Illumina adaptors were added in a first PCR, after which library yield was increased in a second PCR. The roughly 650 bp TCR product was size-selected on a 2% E-gel SizeSelection system after Ampure bead purification. Before pooling, library quality was assessed on a Bioanalyzer, concentration was determined with Qubit, and library quantification was performed with the Kapa Library Quantification kit. Libraries were sequenced paired-end 2 x 150 bp on an Illumina HiSeq 2500. To increase sequence diversity, roughly 24-31% phiX was spiked into each library pool. In the original analysis: Quality-filtered reads were processed with the UMI-based MiGEC pipeline, which removed over 75% of raw TCR sequences during error correction. VDJ genes were aligned to IMGT germline references, and clonotypes were defined by unique CDR3 amino acid sequence plus V-J genes. Clonal expansion, Shannon diversity, and CDR3 relatedness (CalcPairwiseDistances, ClusterSamples) were evaluated with VDJtools, and phylogenetic trees were built with CLCbio workbench. A clone was classed as expanded if it had 8 or more unique UMIs, a cutoff based on coefficient-of-variation modelling across technical triplicates. Clones were called with MiXCR by TCRdb after fastp trimmed the public reads at Q25, and only in-frame beta chains were retained. Identical CDR3 protein sequences are pooled into one entry, listed with their most common genes and DNA. TCRdb's processing, not the authors' own work, is the source of the V and J calls. The sample table holds under 90,000 distinct CDR3 sequences, of which about 9% were seen once. Less than 2% of the sample is taken by the ten largest.

This clonotype was counted at least ten times. No cognate antigen has been identified for it. Nothing much larger sits one base from this clone, and base qualities are not available. The healthy controls were volunteers from blood banks in Maryland, USA. For unsorted PBMC libraries, 2 million PBMCs were used after storage in RNAlater at -80 degrees C until RNA extraction. Peripheral blood was subjected to Ficoll-Hypaque density gradient centrifugation to isolate PBMCs, which were then cryopreserved in liquid nitrogen. Sequencing was carried out using PBMCs. The sequence derives from a man in his fifties in good health.

In nucleotide form, the sequence is TGCAGTGCTAGAGGGGGTCAGCCTAATGAAAAACTGTTTTTT. Translated, it reads CSARGGQPNEKLFF. This sequence uses TRBV20-1 and TRBJ1-4; no D gene call is confident. As encoded in the germline V gene (reference sequence), CDR1 is DFQATT while CDR2 is SNEGSKA. Trimming takes 1 base from V and 3 bases from J, and the germline ends sit 9 bases apart. The CDR3 covers 14 residues, taking in both the cysteine and the phenylalanine. Here the CDR3 DNA is all that survives: 42 bases in frame from base 1.